Below are 29 T cell receptor beta chains sequenced from a single sample in a study of technical replicates of blood from a handful of donors. The method was immunoSEQ multiplex PCR; TCRdb's version includes in-frame clones alone and lacks a portion of them. Of around 100,000 clones in the sample, less than 95% were seen once. The material sequenced was T cells isolated from PBMCs. The receptors were sampled from a human donor in good health.

This clone occurred once. CDR3 amino acids: CASSDYGTGAYEQYF. In DNA form, the CDR3 reads TGTGCCAGCAGTGACTACGGGACAGGGGCCTACGAGCAGTACTTC. This chain uses TRBV2 with TRBJ2-7; 10 bases agree with TRBD1. Germline V CDR1 and CDR2: SNHLY, FYNNEI. The CDR3 contains 15 residues. V was pared by 3 bases and J by 2 bases, with 4 bases of the junction left unmatched.

This chain joins TRBV9 and TRBJ2-7; the match to TRBD2 covers 7 bases. Trimming took 3 bases from V and 7 from J; bases not matched to a gene: 10. Germline CDR1 is SGDLS and CDR2 is YYNGEE. This CDR3 spans 14 amino acids. The CDR3 bases are TGTGCCAGCAGCGGAACTAGCGAAATGGGTGAGCAGTACTTC. Translation gives CASSGTSEMGEQYF.

This clone was found once. CDR3 amino acids: CASSLQGFETQYF. Here the CDR3 DNA reads TGTGCCAGCAGTTTACAGGGCTTCGAGACCCAGTACTTC. The chain is built from TRBV5-8 and TRBJ2-5; tentatively, D is TRBD1 (6 bases). CDR3 length equals 13 residues. Trimming removed 5 bases at V and 5 bases at J, with 13 bases between. Germline V gives CDR1 SGHTS, CDR2 YDEGEE.

CDR3 sequence reads: CAIKDDRVADTQYF. DNA for the CDR3: TGTGCCATTAAGGACGACAGGGTTGCAGATACGCAGTATTTT. The gene calls are TRBV10-3 and TRBJ2-3, with 7 bases fitting TRBD1. There are 14 residues in the CDR3. V lost 9 bases, J lost 4 bases, and 10 bases stayed unmatched. Germline V gene lookup returns CDR1 ENHRY and CDR2 SYGVKD.

The chain is built from TRBV16 and TRBJ1-1; no reliable D call. Germline V CDR1 and CDR2: KGHSY, FQNENV. The CDR3 has 14 amino acids. Trimming pared 2 bases from V and 1 base from J, leaving 8 bases between. The CDR3 DNA follows: TGTGCCAGCAGCCAAGTCCCTTCGAACACTGAAGCTTTCTTT. Translation gives CASSQVPSNTEAFF.

The CDR3 bases are TGTGCCAGCAGCCCTACTAGCGGTAGCACAGATACGCAGTATTTT. Protein sequence: CASSPTSGSTDTQYF. V usage is TRBV7-3 and J usage is TRBJ2-3; 8 positions match TRBD2. V lost 5 bases to trimming and J lost 0 bases; unmatched junction nucleotides: 4. The germline CDR1 and CDR2 sequences are SGHTA and FQGTGA. The length of the CDR3 is 15 residues.

This rearrangement joins TRBV4-1 to TRBJ2-2; weak D call: TRBD2 (5 bases). V lost 1 base and J lost 8, with 11 bases in between. The V gene's germline CDR1 is MGHRA and CDR2 YSYEKL. The CDR3 sequence is 14 residues long. The CDR3 DNA reads TGCGCCAGCAGCCAAGGGACCTGGAGGGGGGAGCTGTTTTTT. As protein: CASSQGTWRGELFF.

The chain combines TRBV5-6 with TRBJ2-5; TRBD2 agrees at 10 bases. The J call is in doubt because the DNA end fits TRBJ2-7 better. Germline CDR1 and CDR2: SGHDT and YYEEEE. The length of the CDR3 is 19 residues. CDR3 sequence reads: CASSLALGTSVYPAYEQYF. In DNA, the CDR3 is TGTGCCAGCAGCTTGGCCCTCGGGACTAGCGTTTACCCAGCCTACGAGCAGTACTTC.

This clone was seen once. J is TRBJ2-1 and V is TRBV11-3; 7 nucleotides line up with TRBD2. This CDR3 has 16 residues. With V trimmed by 0 bases and J by 4 bases, 6 bases remained unmatched. Germline V lookup: CDR1 SGHNT, CDR2 YENEEA. CDR3 loop: CASSLEGGDPYNEQFF. CDR3 coding DNA: TGTGCCAGCAGCTTAGAGGGAGGGGACCCGTACAATGAGCAGTTCTTC.

J is TRBJ2-5 and V is TRBV5-1; D is perhaps TRBD1 (6 bases). This CDR3 spans 18 amino acids. The germline CDR1 and CDR2 sequences are SGHRS and YFSETQ. V was clipped by 0 bases and J by 0 bases, with 18 bases between them. This CDR3 is CASSLGGTNTINQETQYF. CDR3 DNA: TGCGCCAGCAGCTTGGGTGGGACAAACACGATAAACCAAGAGACCCAGTACTTC.

V is TRBV10-3 and J is TRBJ2-7; D is unclear. Germline V gene sequence: CDR1 ENHRY, CDR2 SYGVKD. Trimming took off 6 bases at V and 2 bases at J, with 14 bases between the two ends. This CDR3 comprises 14 residues. The CDR3 DNA is TGTGCCATCAGAGACCAGGTACCTCCCTACGAGCAGTACTTC. Amino acids: CAIRDQVPPYEQYF.

This chain joins TRBV27 and TRBJ2-3, with TRBD2 identical over 8 bases. The J segment lost 3 bases and the V segment lost 5 bases, leaving 4 bases of the junction unmatched. CDR3 length: 14 residues. Germline V gives CDR1 MNHEY, CDR2 SMNVEV (reference sequence). CDR3 sequence (DNA): TGTGCCAGCAGTAGAGGGACTAGGACAGATACGCAGTATTTT. This gives the protein CASSRGTRTDTQYF.

The chain carries TRBV7-2 and TRBJ2-3, with D possibly TRBD1 on 5 matching bases. The CDR3 covers 16 residues. Germline CDR1 and CDR2: SGHTA and FQGNSA. The V end lost 1 base, the J end lost 2 bases, and 13 bases lay between the germline ends. As DNA, the CDR3 is TGTGCCAGCAGCTTAGAGGGTCAGGGTTCCACAGATACGCAGTATTTT. Translation: CASSLEGQGSTDTQYF.

This rearrangement joins TRBV30 to TRBJ1-4; D perhaps matches TRBD1 (6 bases). This CDR3 has 13 amino acids. Trimming left V 2 bases short and J 7 bases short, with 11 bases between. The germline CDR1 and CDR2 sequences are GTSNPN and SVGIG (reference sequence). The CDR3 reads CAWSPGEGEKLFF. In DNA, the CDR3 is TGTGCCTGGAGTCCAGGGGAGGGTGAAAAACTGTTTTTT.

The J gene is TRBJ2-7, the V gene TRBV21-1; whether TRBD1, the table's D call, matches the DNA was not checked. TRBV21-1 is a documented pseudogene. CDR3 length equals 16 residues. The CDR3 DNA reads as TGTGCCAGCAGCAAAGGGCGCTCGGCAGGTACCTACGAGCAGTACTTC. It encodes CASSKGRSAGTYEQYF.

The rearrangement links TRBV29-1 to TRBJ2-6; TRBD1 aligns across 7 bases. Losses at the gene ends were 8 bases for V and 0 bases for J; bases not matched to a gene: 4. The CDR3 runs to 14 residues. Germline CDR1 SQVTM, CDR2 ANQGSEA. DNA for the CDR3: TGCAGCCTAGACAGGGCCTCTGGGGCCAACGTCCTGACTTTC. Translated, it gives CSLDRASGANVLTF.

This clone has just one count. This rearrangement joins TRBV19 to TRBJ2-3; D is possibly TRBD2 (6 bases). V was trimmed by 6 bases and J by 1 base, leaving 11 bases between them. This CDR3 is built from 14 residues. Germline loops: CDR1 LNHDA, CDR2 SQIVND (reference sequence). The CDR3 loop is CASSGGVRTDTQYF. The CDR3 nucleotides read TGTGCCAGTAGCGGAGGGGTCCGCACAGATACGCAGTATTTT.

The V call is TRBV18, the J call TRBJ2-2; D is perhaps TRBD1 (7 bases). The germline CDR1 and CDR2 sequences are KGHSH and LQKENI. The V end lost 4 bases, the J end lost 1 base, and 16 bases lay between the germline ends. This CDR3 has 17 amino acids. CDR3 DNA sequence: TGTGCCAGCTCACAAAGGGGGGACAGCCTGAACACCGGGGAGCTGTTTTTT. Protein product: CASSQRGDSLNTGELFF. The full variable domain, rest sourced from reference TRBV18 and TRBJ2-2, is NAGVMQNPRHLVRRRGQEARLRCSPMKGHSHVYWYRQLPEEGLKFMVYLQKENIIDESGMPKERFSAEFPKEGPSILRIQQVVRGDSAAYFCASSQRGDSLNTGELFFGEGSRLTVL.

The chain is built from TRBV7-2 and TRBJ2-6; TRBD2 agrees at 8 bases. This CDR3 has 16 amino acids. The V and J ends lost 4 bases and 2 bases, in that order; junction bases with no gene match: 4. Germline CDR1 and CDR2: SGHTA and FQGNSA. The CDR3: CASSSSLAAGANVLTF. In nucleotides, the CDR3 is TGTGCCAGCAGCTCCTCACTAGCGGCTGGGGCCAACGTCCTGACTTTC.

The chain carries TRBV18 and TRBJ2-7; TRBD2 aligns across 12 bases. Germline V gene data show CDR1 as KGHSH and CDR2 as LQKENI. Trimming at V came to 3 bases and at J to 3 bases, leaving 6 bases not matched to a gene. This CDR3 is built from 16 residues. The CDR3 here is CASSPGTSGPNYEQYF. Written as DNA, the CDR3 is TGTGCCAGCTCACCTGGGACTAGCGGGCCTAACTACGAGCAGTACTTC.

V usage is TRBV19 and J usage is TRBJ2-2; no clear D gene. The germline V gene has CDR1 LNHDA and CDR2 SQIVND (reference sequence). The CDR3 loop spans 13 amino acids. The V end was cut by 4 bases, the J end by 2 bases, with 5 bases between. The DNA of the CDR3 is TGTGCCAGTAGTAACTCTAACACCGGGGAGCTGTTTTTT. The encoded protein is CASSNSNTGELFF.

V and J are TRBV5-6 and TRBJ2-7; TRBD2 is a possible D gene (6 bases). The germline gives CDR1 SGHDT, CDR2 YYEEEE. Trimming took off 1 base at V and 3 bases at J, with 11 bases between the two ends. The CDR3 has 14 amino acids. This chain's CDR3 is CASSLWGVRYEQYF. CDR3 nucleotides: TGTGCCAGCAGCTTGTGGGGGGTTCGCTACGAGCAGTACTTC.

This chain connects TRBV28 to TRBJ2-7; weak D call: TRBD2 (6 bases). This CDR3 is built from 13 residues. The V end was cut by 5 bases, the J end by 3 bases, with 11 bases between. CDR1 and CDR2 from the germline V gene are MDHEN and SYDVKM. CDR3 coding DNA: TGTGCCAGCAGTGCCGGGAGTGACTACGAGCAGTACTTC. This translates into CASSAGSDYEQYF.

The chain employs TRBV19 and TRBJ2-7, with D maybe TRBD1 (6 bases). The V gene's germline CDR1 is LNHDA and CDR2 SQIVND (reference sequence). V lost 5 bases, J lost 2 bases, and 13 bases lay in between. The CDR3 has 14 residues. The CDR3: CASSPGRGTYEQYF. The CDR3, as DNA: TGTGCCAGTAGTCCTGGCAGGGGAACCTACGAGCAGTACTTC.

The chain is built from TRBV19 and TRBJ2-3; 7 bases align to TRBD1. Trimming removed 5 bases from V and 4 bases from J; junction bases left unmatched: 6. Germline V gene sequence: CDR1 LNHDA, CDR2 SQIVND (reference sequence). CDR3 length: 14 amino acids. The CDR3 is CASSPGQAADTQYF. Written as DNA, the CDR3 is TGTGCCAGTAGTCCTGGACAGGCAGCAGATACGCAGTATTTT.

This clone appeared a single time. The chain uses TRBV6-5 and TRBJ1-1; D perhaps matches TRBD1 (5 bases). Germline CDR1 MNHEY, CDR2 SVGAGI. The CDR3 contains 15 residues. The V and J ends lost 0 bases and 1 base respectively, with 9 bases between them. CDR3 residues: CASSYSLQGNTEAFF. CDR3 nucleotides: TGTGCCAGCAGTTACTCATTGCAGGGGAACACTGAAGCTTTCTTT.

The chain has TRBV6-6 and TRBJ2-7; possible D gene TRBD2, 6 bases. V was clipped by 7 bases and J by 6 bases, with 19 bases between them. Germline loops: CDR1 MNHNY, CDR2 SVGAGI (reference sequence). This CDR3 spans 14 amino acids. The CDR3 DNA sequence: TGTGCCAGCACCAAAGCCCGCGGGGATCTCGAGCAGTACTTC. It translates to CASTKARGDLEQYF.

The gene calls are TRBV2 and TRBJ1-4, with 8 nucleotides matching TRBD1. Trimming at V came to 2 bases and at J to 8 bases, leaving 7 bases not matched to a gene. CDR1 is SNHLY, CDR2 FYNNEI, per germline. The CDR3 is 15 residues long. The CDR3 sequence: CASSEFGTGWEKLFF. DNA for the CDR3: TGTGCCAGCAGTGAATTTGGGACAGGATGGGAAAAACTGTTTTTT.

The chain employs TRBV7-2 and TRBJ2-3; D remains ambiguous. The germline gives CDR1 SGHTA, CDR2 FQGNSA. The CDR3 contains 12 residues. V was pared by 2 bases and J by 3 bases, with 3 bases between. The CDR3 DNA is TGTGCCAGCAGCTTATCGACAGATACGCAGTATTTT. Its translation is CASSLSTDTQYF.